The 23 T cell receptor beta chains reported below all come from one sample, sequenced in a study of T cells after yellow fever vaccination. TCRdb re-analysed the 5' RACE reads in MiXCR, keeping a single row per CDR3 protein. The sample lists 90,000 to 150,000 distinct CDR3 sequences; approximately 7.1% were seen once. This material consisted of CD4+ T cells sorted from PBMCs, taken approximately 40 days after the first yellow fever vaccination. The receptors were sampled from a man aged 18 to 35 who received the YFV17D yellow fever vaccine.

This clonotype was seen many times. V gene TRBV4-3 combines with J gene TRBJ2-6, with D unresolved. The CDR3 is 15 amino acids. Germline V CDR1 and CDR2: LGHNA, YSLEER. The V end lost 1 base, the J end lost 0 bases, and 4 bases lay between the germline ends. The CDR3 loop reads CASSQANSGANVLTF. The CDR3 DNA reads as TGCGCCAGCAGCCAAGCTAACTCTGGGGCCAACGTCCTGACTTTC.

This clonotype was observed many times. The V call is TRBV7-2, the J call TRBJ2-5; D is undetermined. V shed 1 base and J shed 9 bases, with 9 bases lying between them. The germline V gene encodes CDR1 SGHTA and CDR2 FQGNSA. The CDR3 has 12 residues. The CDR3 here is CASSLESMAQYF. The CDR3 DNA reads TGTGCCAGCAGCTTAGAATCTATGGCCCAGTACTTC.

This chain links TRBV2 with TRBJ2-7; tentatively, D is TRBD1 or TRBD2 (5 bases each). Trimming cost V 7 bases and J 2 bases, with 18 bases left between them. This CDR3 spans 15 amino acids. Per germline, CDR1 SNHLY and CDR2 FYNNEI. The CDR3 loop reads CASTRGASRAYEQYF. The CDR3 DNA is TGTGCCAGCACCCGAGGGGCTTCACGGGCCTACGAGCAGTACTTC.

This clonotype came up a few times. The genes are TRBV5-1 and TRBJ1-5, with D uncertain. This CDR3 has 16 residues. CDR1 and CDR2 from the germline V gene are SGHRS and YFSETQ. V lost 5 bases to trimming and J lost 0 bases, with 15 bases between them. CDR3 DNA sequence: TGCGCCAGCAGATTCTCGTGGAGTTATAGCAATCAGCCCCAGCATTTT. It codes for CASRFSWSYSNQPQHF.

The sample holds many counts of this clonotype. The V call is TRBV27, the J call TRBJ2-5, with 7 bases identical to TRBD1. Unmatched junction bases numbered 12, after V lost 6 bases and J lost 5 bases. The CDR3 runs to 15 residues. The germline V gene has CDR1 MNHEY and CDR2 SMNVEV (reference sequence). The CDR3 DNA reads as TGTGCCAGCAGCTATCCTAGGGGGCTGCGGGAGACCCAGTACTTC. Protein sequence: CASSYPRGLRETQYF.

The rearrangement links TRBV6-1 to TRBJ2-7, with D possibly TRBD2 on 6 matching bases. V lost 2 bases and J lost 1, with 9 bases in between. Germline V CDR1 and CDR2: MNHNS, SASEGT. The CDR3 is made up of 14 amino acids. CDR3 nucleotides: TGTGCCAGCAGTGAACTGGCGGGGTCCTACGAGCAGTACGTC. Translation: CASSELAGSYEQYV.

This clonotype was counted between two and nine times. This chain joins TRBV5-4 and TRBJ2-3; D is ambiguous. CDR3 size: 13 residues. The V gene lost 1 base and the J gene lost 2 bases, with 5 bases spanning the gap. CDR1 is SGHNT, CDR2 YYREEE, per germline (reference sequence). CDR3 sequence reads: CASSLRNTDTQYF. CDR3 DNA sequence: TGTGCCAGCAGCTTGAGAAACACAGATACGCAGTATTTT.

This clonotype was observed many times. The DNA for the CDR3 is TGTGCCAGCAGTGCCCAGGTTAGGGACGAGCAGTACTTC. It encodes CASSAQVRDEQYF. The gene calls are TRBV6-1 and TRBJ2-7; D gene ambiguous. This CDR3 spans 13 amino acids. The V and J ends lost 4 bases and 5 bases respectively, with 12 bases between them. Germline V gene sequence: CDR1 MNHNS, CDR2 SASEGT.

In this sample, this clonotype turned up many times. The chain links TRBV3-1 to TRBJ1-5; a weak D match, TRBD1 (5 bases). Germline V gives CDR1 LGHDT, CDR2 YNNKEL (reference sequence). V was trimmed by 2 bases and J by 7 bases, leaving 9 bases between them. This CDR3 spans 13 amino acids. DNA for the CDR3: TGTGCCAGCAGCCAACGAGGGGACCAGCCCCAGCATTTT. Residues: CASSQRGDQPQHF.

Many counts were recorded for this clonotype. The V call is TRBV30, the J call TRBJ2-7; 7 bases line up with TRBD1. This CDR3 has 13 amino acids. Unmatched junction bases numbered 11, after V lost 8 bases and J lost 4 bases. Germline V lookup: CDR1 GTSNPN, CDR2 SVGIG (reference sequence). The CDR3 nucleotides read TGTGCCGGAGAGACAGGGAAGAGGTACGAGCAGTACTTC. Translation gives CAGETGKRYEQYF.

This clonotype was recorded at least ten times. The V and J genes are TRBV5-1 and TRBJ2-2; D is ambiguous. The CDR3 runs 12 residues. Germline V gene data show CDR1 as SGHRS and CDR2 as YFSETQ. Trimming pared 3 bases from V and 1 base from J, leaving 1 base between. CDR3 DNA sequence: TGCGCCAGCAGCTGGAACACCGGGGAGCTGTTTTTT. Its translation: CASSWNTGELFF.

This clonotype showed up many times. The genes are TRBV4-3 and TRBJ1-4; weak D call: TRBD1 (5 bases). This CDR3 contains 15 residues. Between the trimmed V and J ends, which lost 0 bases and 6 bases, there was a span of 11 bases. From germline, CDR1 is LGHNA and CDR2 YSLEER. DNA of the CDR3: TGCGCCAGCAGCCAAGAATTAAGGGGCGATGAAAAACTGTTTTTT. As protein: CASSQELRGDEKLFF.

Ten or more counts support this clonotype. This chain links TRBV5-1 with TRBJ2-7, with D hard to call. CDR3 length equals 11 residues. With 4 bases removed from V and 7 bases from J, the gap between germline ends came to 9 bases. Looked up from germline, CDR1 is SGHRS and CDR2 is YFSETQ. CDR3 DNA: TGCGCCAGCAGCCCCCTCGGAGAGCAGTACTTC. Residues: CASSPLGEQYF.

This clonotype was recorded many times. The chain links TRBV7-6 to TRBJ2-3, with 8 nucleotides matching TRBD2. Germline V gives CDR1 SGHVS, CDR2 FNYEAQ. Losses at the gene ends were 2 bases for V and 5 bases for J; bases not matched to a gene: 6. The CDR3 covers 15 residues. Here the CDR3 reads CASSLRSGGIDTQYF. The CDR3 DNA sequence: TGTGCCAGCAGCTTAAGGAGCGGGGGAATAGATACGCAGTATTTT.

This clonotype ranks as medium-sized. This chain connects TRBV20-1 to TRBJ2-3; D unclear. The CDR3 loop spans 12 amino acids. Per the germline V gene, CDR1 is DFQATT and CDR2 is SNEGSKA (reference sequence). V lost 3 bases, J lost 6 bases, and 10 bases lay in between. CDR3 nucleotide sequence: TGCAGTGCTAGCTTACCCCCGGATACGCAGTATTTT. As protein: CSASLPPDTQYF.

This clonotype was seen a few times. The rearrangement links TRBV19 to TRBJ2-3; TRBD1 or TRBD2 may be the D gene (5 bases each). Between the trimmed V and J ends, which lost 5 bases and 2 bases, there was a span of 14 bases. From germline, CDR1 is LNHDA and CDR2 SQIVND (reference sequence). CDR3 length: 15 amino acids. CDR3 loop: CASSPERGITDTQYF. CDR3 DNA: TGTGCCAGTAGTCCCGAGAGGGGTATCACAGATACGCAGTATTTT.

This clonotype showed up many times. The chain couples TRBV7-2 to TRBJ2-2, with 10 bases fitting TRBD2. V gave up 5 bases and J gave up 6 bases; unmatched junction bases: 6. Per germline, CDR1 SGHTA and CDR2 FQGNSA. The CDR3 spans 15 residues. The CDR3 spells CASSRTSGVPGELFF. Here the CDR3 DNA reads TGTGCCAGCAGCCGGACTAGCGGCGTACCCGGGGAGCTGTTTTTT. Drawing the rest from reference TRBV7-2 and TRBJ2-2, the complete variable domain is GAGVSQSPSNKVTEKGKDVELRCDPISGHTALYWYRQSLGQGLEFLIYFQGNSAPDKSGLPSDRFSAERTGGSVSTLTIQRTQQEDSAVYLCASSRTSGVPGELFFGEGSRLTVL.

This clonotype was recorded at least ten times. The rearrangement joins TRBV11-2 to TRBJ1-2; no clear D. Per germline, CDR1 SGHAT and CDR2 FQNNGV. V lost 5 bases, J lost 8 bases, and 12 bases lay in between. The CDR3 runs 12 residues. The CDR3 reads CASSTTNRGYTF. The CDR3 DNA reads as TGTGCCAGCAGCACCACCAATAGGGGCTACACCTTC.

This clonotype was detected many times. The V call is TRBV25-1, the J call TRBJ2-1, with D possibly matching TRBD2 (7 bases). Germline V gives CDR1 MGHDK, CDR2 SYGVNS. This CDR3 comprises 15 residues. Trimming took 3 bases from V and 9 from J, leaving 18 bases between them. This CDR3 reads CASSDPGGGAFEQFF. The CDR3 DNA is TGTGCCAGCAGTGACCCCGGAGGGGGGGCGTTTGAGCAGTTCTTC. Filled out from reference TRBV25-1 and TRBJ2-1, the complete variable domain reads EADIYQTPRYLVIGTGKKITLECSQTMGHDKMYWYQQDPGMELHLIHYSYGVNSTEKGDLSSESTVSRIRTEHFPLTLESARPSHTSQYLCASSDPGGGAFEQFFGPGTRLTVL.

This clonotype was observed many times. The chain recombines TRBV4-1 with TRBJ2-7; 7 bases agree with TRBD1. Germline V gene sequence: CDR1 MGHRA, CDR2 YSYEKL. The CDR3 consists of 13 residues. The V and J ends lost 4 bases and 4 bases, in that order; junction bases with no gene match: 4. CDR3 sequence: CASSLLQGYEQYV. For the CDR3, the DNA is TGCGCCAGCAGCCTACTACAGGGGTACGAGCAGTACGTC.

This clonotype was recorded many times. V is TRBV5-1 and J is TRBJ2-5, with TRBD2 as a possible D gene (6 bases). V lost 6 bases and J lost 5, with 14 bases in between. Germline V gene data show CDR1 as SGHRS and CDR2 as YFSETQ. This CDR3 contains 13 residues. In nucleotides, the CDR3 is TGCGCCAGCACCCTGCAGGGACTTGAGACCCAGTACTTC. Amino acids: CASTLQGLETQYF.

This clonotype was counted many times. The chain couples TRBV6-1 to TRBJ1-4; D call uncertain. Trimming shortened V by 0 bases and J by 7 bases, and 12 bases separated the two germline ends. The germline V gene encodes CDR1 MNHNS and CDR2 SASEGT. CDR3 length equals 15 residues. CDR3 in DNA: TGTGCCAGCAGTGAAGCTAGAGGGTGGTTTGAAAAACTGTTTTTT. Translated: CASSEARGWFEKLFF.

The chain carries TRBV6-5 and TRBJ2-4, with 7 bases identical to TRBD2. Looked up from germline, CDR1 is MNHEY and CDR2 is SVGAGI. This CDR3 is 16 amino acids long. J lost 0 bases, V lost 0 bases, and 2 bases had no gene match. CDR3 region: CASSYSWEGAKNIQYF. CDR3 bases: TGTGCCAGCAGTTACTCGTGGGAGGGAGCCAAAAACATTCAGTACTTC.